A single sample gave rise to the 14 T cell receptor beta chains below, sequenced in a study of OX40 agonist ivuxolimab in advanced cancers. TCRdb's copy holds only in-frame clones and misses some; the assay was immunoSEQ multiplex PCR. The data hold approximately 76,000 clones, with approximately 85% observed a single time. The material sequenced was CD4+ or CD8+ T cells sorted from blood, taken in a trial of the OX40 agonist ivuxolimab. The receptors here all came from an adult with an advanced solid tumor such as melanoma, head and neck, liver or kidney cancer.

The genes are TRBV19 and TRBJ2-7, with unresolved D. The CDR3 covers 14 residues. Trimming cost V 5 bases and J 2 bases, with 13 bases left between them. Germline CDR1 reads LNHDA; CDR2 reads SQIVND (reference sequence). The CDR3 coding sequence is TGTGCCAGTAGTCCCCGACTCTCAGCCTACGAGCAGTACTTC. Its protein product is CASSPRLSAYEQYF.

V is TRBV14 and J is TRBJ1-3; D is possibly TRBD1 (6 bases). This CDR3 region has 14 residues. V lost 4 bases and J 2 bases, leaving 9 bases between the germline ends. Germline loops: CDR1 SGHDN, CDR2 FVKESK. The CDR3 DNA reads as TGTGCCAGCAGCCCAAACAGGGCTGGAAACACCATATATTTT. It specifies CASSPNRAGNTIYF.

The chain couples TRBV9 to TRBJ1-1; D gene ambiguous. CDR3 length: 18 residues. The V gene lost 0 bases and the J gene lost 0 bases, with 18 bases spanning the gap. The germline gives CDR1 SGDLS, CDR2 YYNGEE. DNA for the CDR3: TGTGCCAGCAGCGTAGAGCCGGGCCCCACCGGGATGAACACTGAAGCTTTCTTT. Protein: CASSVEPGPTGMNTEAFF. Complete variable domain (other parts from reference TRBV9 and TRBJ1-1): DSGVTQTPKHLITATGQRVTLRCSPRSGDLSVYWYQQSLDQGLQFLIQYYNGEERAKGNILERFSAQQFPDLHSELNLSSLELGDSALYFCASSVEPGPTGMNTEAFFGQGTRLTVV.

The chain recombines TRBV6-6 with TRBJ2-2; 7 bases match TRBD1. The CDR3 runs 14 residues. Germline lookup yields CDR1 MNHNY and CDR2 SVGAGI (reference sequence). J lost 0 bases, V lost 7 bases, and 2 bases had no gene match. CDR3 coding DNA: TGTGCCAGCAATGGACAGGCGAACACCGGGGAGCTGTTTTTT. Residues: CASNGQANTGELFF.

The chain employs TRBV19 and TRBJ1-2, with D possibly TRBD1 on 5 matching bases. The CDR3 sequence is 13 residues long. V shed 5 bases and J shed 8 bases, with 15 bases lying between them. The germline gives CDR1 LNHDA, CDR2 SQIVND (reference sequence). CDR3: CASSATGSRGYTF. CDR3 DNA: TGTGCCAGTAGTGCAACAGGTTCTAGGGGCTACACCTTC. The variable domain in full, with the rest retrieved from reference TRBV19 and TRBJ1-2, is DGGITQSPKYLFRKEGQNVTLSCEQNLNHDAMYWYRQDPGQGLRLIYYSQIVNDFQKGDIAEGYSVSREKKESFPLTVTSAQKNPTAFYLCASSATGSRGYTFGSGTRLTVV.

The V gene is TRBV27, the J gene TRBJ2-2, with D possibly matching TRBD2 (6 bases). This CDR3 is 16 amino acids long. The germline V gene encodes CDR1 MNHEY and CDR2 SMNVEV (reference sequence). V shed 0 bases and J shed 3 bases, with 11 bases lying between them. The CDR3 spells CASSLSVGGYTGELFF. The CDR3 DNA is TGTGCCAGCAGTTTATCGGTCGGGGGTTACACCGGGGAGCTGTTTTTT.

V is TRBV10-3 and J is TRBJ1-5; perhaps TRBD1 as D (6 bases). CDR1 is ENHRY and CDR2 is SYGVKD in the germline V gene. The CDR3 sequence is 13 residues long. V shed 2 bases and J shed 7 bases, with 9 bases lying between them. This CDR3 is CAISEVGGQPQHF. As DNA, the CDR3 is TGTGCCATCAGTGAGGTGGGGGGCCAGCCCCAGCATTTT.

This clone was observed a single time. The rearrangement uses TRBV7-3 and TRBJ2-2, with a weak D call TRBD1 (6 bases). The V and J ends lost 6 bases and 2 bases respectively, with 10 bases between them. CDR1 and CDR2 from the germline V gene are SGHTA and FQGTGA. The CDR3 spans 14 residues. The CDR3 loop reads CASRRQVNTGELFF. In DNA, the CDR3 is TGTGCCAGCAGACGACAGGTTAACACCGGGGAGCTGTTTTTT.

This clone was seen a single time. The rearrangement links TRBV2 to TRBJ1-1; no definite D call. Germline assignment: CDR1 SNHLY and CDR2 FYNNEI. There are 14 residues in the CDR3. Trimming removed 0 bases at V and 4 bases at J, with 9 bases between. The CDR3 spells CASSEAPTSTEAFF. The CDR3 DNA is TGTGCCAGCAGTGAAGCCCCAACCTCCACTGAAGCTTTCTTT.

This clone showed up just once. The CDR3: CASSPPVGGIGQPQHF. CDR3 DNA sequence: TGTGCCAGCTCACCACCGGTCGGGGGCATAGGACAGCCCCAGCATTTT. The chain links TRBV18 to TRBJ1-5; possible D gene TRBD1, 6 bases. Germline lookup yields CDR1 KGHSH and CDR2 LQKENI. The CDR3 is made up of 16 amino acids. Trimming removed 0 bases at V and 7 bases at J, with 16 bases between.

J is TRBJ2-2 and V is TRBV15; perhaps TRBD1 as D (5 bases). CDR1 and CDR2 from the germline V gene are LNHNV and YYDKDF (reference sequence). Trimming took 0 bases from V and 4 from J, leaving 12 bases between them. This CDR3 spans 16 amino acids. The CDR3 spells CATSRDLQGLTGELFF. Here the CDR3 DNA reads TGTGCCACCAGCAGAGATCTTCAGGGCCTCACCGGGGAGCTGTTTTTT.

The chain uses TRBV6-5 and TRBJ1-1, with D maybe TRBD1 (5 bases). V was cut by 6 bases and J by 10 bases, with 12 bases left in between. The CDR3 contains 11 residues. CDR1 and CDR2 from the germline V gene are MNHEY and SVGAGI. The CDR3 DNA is TGTGCCAGCAGCTCCAGGGTACGAGCTTTCTTT. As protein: CASSSRVRAFF.

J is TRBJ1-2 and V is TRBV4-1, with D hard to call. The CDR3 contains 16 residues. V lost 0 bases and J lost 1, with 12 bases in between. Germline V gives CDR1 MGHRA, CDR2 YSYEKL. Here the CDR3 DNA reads TGCGCCAGCAGCCAAGATAATGCGGGTAATAACTATGGCTACACCTTC. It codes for CASSQDNAGNNYGYTF.

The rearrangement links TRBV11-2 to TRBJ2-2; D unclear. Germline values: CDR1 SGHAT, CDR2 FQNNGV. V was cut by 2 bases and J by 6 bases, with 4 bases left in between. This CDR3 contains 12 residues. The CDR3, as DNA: TGTGCCAGCAGCTTATCGGCCGGGGAGCTGTTTTTT. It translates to CASSLSAGELFF. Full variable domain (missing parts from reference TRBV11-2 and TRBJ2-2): EAGVAQSPRYKIIEKRQSVAFWCNPISGHATLYWYQQILGQGPKLLIQFQNNGVVDDSQLPKDRFSAERLKGVDSTLKIQPAKLEDSAVYLCASSLSAGELFFGEGSRLTVL.